This entry features one TCR beta chain sequence. Its antigen remains unknown. This table comes from immunoSEQ multiplex PCR, and its TCRdb copy is limited to in-frame clones, with some not included. The sample has around 120,000 clones; roughly 88% are singletons. This CDR3 is built from 13 residues. The V and J ends lost 4 bases and 6 bases respectively, with 10 bases between them. Germline-derived CDR1 and CDR2 are SGHTA and FQGNSA. These data come from a study of T cell responses to AZD1222 COVID-19 vaccine. The study, taken as a whole, reports: At baseline, just a handful of AZD1222 recipients tested seropositive.

Specimen: peripheral blood, collected on day 0 of AZD1222 vaccination. The rearrangement uses TRBV7-2 and TRBJ2-1; D is unclear. The origin of this receptor is an adult in good health. The CDR3 loop is CASSSPVSNEQFF. In nucleotides, the CDR3 is TGTGCCAGCAGCTCTCCCGTTTCCAATGAGCAGTTCTTC.